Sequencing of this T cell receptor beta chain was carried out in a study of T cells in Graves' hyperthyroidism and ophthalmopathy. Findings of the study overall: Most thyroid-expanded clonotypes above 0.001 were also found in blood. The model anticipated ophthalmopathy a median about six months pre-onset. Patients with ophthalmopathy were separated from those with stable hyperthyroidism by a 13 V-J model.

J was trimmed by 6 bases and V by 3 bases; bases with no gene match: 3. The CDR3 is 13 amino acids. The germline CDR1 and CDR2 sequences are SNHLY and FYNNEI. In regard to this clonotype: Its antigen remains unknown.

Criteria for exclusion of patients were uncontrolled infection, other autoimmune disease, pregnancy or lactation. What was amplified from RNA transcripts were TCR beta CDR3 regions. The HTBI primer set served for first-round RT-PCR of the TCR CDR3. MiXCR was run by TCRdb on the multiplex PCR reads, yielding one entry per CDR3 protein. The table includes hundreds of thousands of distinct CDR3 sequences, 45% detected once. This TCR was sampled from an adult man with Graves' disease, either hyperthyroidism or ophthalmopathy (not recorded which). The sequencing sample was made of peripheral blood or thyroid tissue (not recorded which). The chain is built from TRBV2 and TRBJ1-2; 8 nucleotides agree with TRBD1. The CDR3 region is CASSDRGRDGYTF. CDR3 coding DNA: TGTGCCAGCAGTGACAGGGGGCGGGATGGCTACACCTTC.